Ten or more counts support the clone carrying this TCR beta chain. The data stem from a study of shared clonotypes between healthy human individuals. Across the whole study: Three plates were used per donor for CD4 naive, three for CD4 memory, two for CD8 naive and one for CD8 memory.

Those who donated were healthy HIV-negative adults, with no recent acute infections or vaccinations reported. Produced via immunoSEQ multiplex PCR; TCRdb's table is partial and in-frame only. The data contain 110,000 or so clones, more than 65% of them singletons. Trimming took 6 bases from V and 7 from J; bases not matched to a gene: 12. Germline V lookup: CDR1 SQVTM, CDR2 ANQGSEA. The CDR3 extends over 15 amino acids. The V and J genes are TRBV29-1 and TRBJ2-7, with 13 bases that match TRBD2. This clonotype was sampled from a woman aged 25 to 45 in good health. Sequencing was performed on memory CD8+ T cells sorted from blood. Subset specified: CD45RO+ cells pooled with CCR7-negative TemRA cells. This CDR3 is CSVTDFGLAGDEQYF. The CDR3 DNA reads TGCAGCGTCACGGATTTTGGACTAGCGGGAGATGAGCAGTACTTC.